The 7 T cell receptor beta chains listed next were all sequenced from one sample in a study of cytomegalovirus exposure and HLA in healthy donors. Vbeta (60) and Jbeta (13) primers were used in the PCR. Profiling relied on immunoSEQ multiplex PCR, and the TCRdb table lists in-frame clones only, not all of them. Here the sample spans approximately 110,000 clones, 15% to 19% being singletons. The specimen sequenced was PBMCs. All receptors derive from a woman aged 18-29 years in good health and CMV-seronegative.

Note on this clone: Other DNA sequences from this sample encode an identical CDR3 as well. The chain uses TRBV5-1 and TRBJ1-2; a weak D match, TRBD1 (6 bases). This CDR3 comprises 16 residues. Trimming shortened V by 7 bases and J by 4 bases, and 23 bases separated the two germline ends. Germline assignment: CDR1 SGHRS and CDR2 YFSETQ. CDR3 DNA sequence: TGCGCCAGCTCAACGGGCCAGGGGCCGCTTCCCTATGGCTACACCTTC. Translating it yields CASSTGQGPLPYGYTF.

This clone was recorded once. The chain joins TRBV19 to TRBJ1-5; 8 positions match TRBD1. This CDR3 comprises 16 residues. CDR1 and CDR2 from the germline V gene are LNHDA and SQIVND (reference sequence). The ends lost 5 bases at V and 3 bases at J; junction bases unmatched: 9. The CDR3 bases are TGTGCCAGTAGTCCCTCCCAGGGACAGGTCAATCAGCCCCAGCATTTT. This gives the protein CASSPSQGQVNQPQHF.

This sequence joins TRBV19 and TRBJ1-2, with D maybe TRBD1 (6 bases). V lost 6 bases, J lost 8 bases, and 19 bases lay in between. Germline V lookup: CDR1 LNHDA, CDR2 SQIVND (reference sequence). The CDR3 loop spans 14 amino acids. CDR3 sequence: CASRSTGIQGGYTF. The CDR3, as DNA: TGTGCCAGTAGGTCGACGGGCATCCAGGGGGGCTACACCTTC.

The DNA of the CDR3 is TGTGCCAGCGACACCCCCGGGGAGGGAAACATTCAGTACTTC. Translating gives CASDTPGEGNIQYF. This sequence joins TRBV27 and TRBJ2-4; 7 bases align to TRBD2. CDR1 is MNHEY, CDR2 SMNVEV, per germline (reference sequence). The CDR3 sequence is 14 residues long. Trimming at V came to 8 bases and at J to 6 bases, leaving 10 bases not matched to a gene.

This clone was picked up a small number of times. This rearrangement joins TRBV9 to TRBJ2-3, with D perhaps TRBD2 (6 bases). Trimming cost V 0 bases and J 2 bases, with 16 bases left between them. The CDR3 has 17 residues. Per the germline V gene, CDR1 is SGDLS and CDR2 is YYNGEE. CDR3 protein: CASSVEFAGTSTDTQYF. In DNA form, the CDR3 reads TGTGCCAGCAGCGTAGAGTTTGCGGGGACCTCCACAGATACGCAGTATTTT.

V and J are TRBV28 and TRBJ1-2, with D maybe TRBD1 (5 bases). This CDR3 region has 16 residues. Germline CDR1 and CDR2: MDHEN and SYDVKM. Deletions cut 5 bases from V and 0 bases from J, with 16 bases between. The CDR3 loop is CASSPPLGQTNYGYTF. Written as DNA, the CDR3 is TGTGCCAGCAGTCCACCCTTGGGGCAGACTAACTATGGCTACACCTTC.

This clone was recorded a few times. J is TRBJ2-1 and V is TRBV11-1, with no clear D. The V end lost 5 bases, the J end lost 7 bases, and 12 bases lay between the germline ends. The germline gives CDR1 SGHAT, CDR2 FQDESV (reference sequence). This CDR3 comprises 13 residues. The CDR3 DNA is TGTGCCAGCAGCCCAGACCTAGAAAATGAGCAGTTCTTC. It specifies CASSPDLENEQFF.